This entry features one T cell receptor beta chain sequence. Its antigen is not identified. The assay was immunoSEQ multiplex PCR, and TCRdb's table has in-frame clones only and misses some. The sample holds tens of thousands of clones, approximately 91% seen once. The data are from a study of T cell responses to AZD1222 COVID-19 vaccine. The V and J ends lost 0 bases and 0 bases respectively, with 13 bases between them. Germline assignment: CDR1 LGHNA and CDR2 YSLEER. This CDR3 spans 17 amino acids. Whole-study results and caveats: Spike was spanned by vaccine-associated CD4 TCRs, with dominance at 160-218 and 743-854. Among the donors, most were white British and more were female, and clonal diversity was possibly underestimated.

This clonotype was obtained from an adult in good health. This specimen was peripheral blood, taken on day 0 of AZD1222 vaccination. The chain uses TRBV4-3 and TRBJ2-3; D gene ambiguous. The CDR3 nucleotides read TGCGCCAGCAGCCAAGAAATGTCTGAAGGGAGCACAGATACGCAGTATTTT. Amino acid sequence: CASSQEMSEGSTDTQYF.